Ten or more counts support the clone carrying this T cell receptor (beta chain). This record comes from a study of T-cell reconstitution after alpha-beta-depleted transplantation in children. Germline V gene lookup returns CDR1 DFQATT and CDR2 SNEGSKA (reference sequence). This CDR3 spans 13 amino acids. V gave up 5 bases and J gave up 0 bases, with 8 bases separating them. Preparing the TCRbeta library involved the use of unique molecular identifiers. A single record per CDR3 protein comes from TCRdb applying MiXCR to the PCR reads. Of about 610,000 distinct CDR3 sequences in the sample, more than 9% were seen once.

The specimen comprised PBMCs from the stem cell graft donor, sampled from the stem cell graft. The TCR was taken from a human donor who donated a stem cell graft to a child with acute myeloid leukemia. The chain couples TRBV20-1 to TRBJ2-1; D call uncertain. CDR3 in amino acids: CSAGWSSYNEQFF. CDR3 nucleotide sequence: TGCAGTGCTGGTTGGAGCTCCTACAATGAGCAGTTCTTC.